The rows below give T cell receptor beta chains drawn from one sample of a study of T cell responses to AZD1222 COVID-19 vaccine. The protocol was immunoSEQ multiplex PCR, while the TCRdb copy is restricted to in-frame clones and leaves out a portion. In the table there are tens of thousands of clones, roughly four fifths of which are singletons. The sequences come from peripheral blood, collected on day 0 of AZD1222 vaccination. The receptor set was obtained from an adult in good health. Both conserved end residues are trimmed from each CDR3. A row's size may be missing; if present it is once, few, many or a size class.

J	size	V	CDR3
TRBJ1-2	few	TRBV5-4	ASSLENSNYGYT
TRBJ1-5	-	TRBV2	ASRGGSNQPQH
TRBJ2-5	-	TRBV15	ATSRDNGQETQY
TRBJ2-3	-	TRBV12-5	ASGWDERGGLADTQY
TRBJ2-2	-	TRBV20-1	SASSDPGQGRKAGELF
TRBJ2-5	-	TRBV7-2	ASSSNLVLPEETQY
TRBJ2-7	-	TRBV5-1	ASSMDSYSYEQY
TRBJ2-7	-	TRBV18	ASSPPISGGAYEQY
TRBJ1-2	-	TRBV10-3	AIKGQGAYGYT
TRBJ2-1	-	TRBV5-8	ASSLYATGVPFEQF
TRBJ2-7	-	TRBV9	ASSSGALNEQY
TRBJ2-7	-	TRBV23-1	ASLPGPFANEQY
TRBJ2-5	-	TRBV6-2/TRBV6-3	ASSYGGAAQETQY
TRBJ2-7	-	TRBV6-5	ASSYGGFTNEQY
TRBJ2-7	-	TRBV6-5	ASTPSGFMAEQY
TRBJ1-6	-	TRBV6-5	ASTRTAEGSPLH
TRBJ1-2	-	TRBV4-1	ASSQGPQGQVYGYT
TRBJ2-7	-	TRBV5-1	ASSNGLAGGPVHEQY
TRBJ2-3	-	TRBV27	ASSPRDRGTDTQY
TRBJ2-7	-	TRBV25-1	ASGRYGGRGEQY